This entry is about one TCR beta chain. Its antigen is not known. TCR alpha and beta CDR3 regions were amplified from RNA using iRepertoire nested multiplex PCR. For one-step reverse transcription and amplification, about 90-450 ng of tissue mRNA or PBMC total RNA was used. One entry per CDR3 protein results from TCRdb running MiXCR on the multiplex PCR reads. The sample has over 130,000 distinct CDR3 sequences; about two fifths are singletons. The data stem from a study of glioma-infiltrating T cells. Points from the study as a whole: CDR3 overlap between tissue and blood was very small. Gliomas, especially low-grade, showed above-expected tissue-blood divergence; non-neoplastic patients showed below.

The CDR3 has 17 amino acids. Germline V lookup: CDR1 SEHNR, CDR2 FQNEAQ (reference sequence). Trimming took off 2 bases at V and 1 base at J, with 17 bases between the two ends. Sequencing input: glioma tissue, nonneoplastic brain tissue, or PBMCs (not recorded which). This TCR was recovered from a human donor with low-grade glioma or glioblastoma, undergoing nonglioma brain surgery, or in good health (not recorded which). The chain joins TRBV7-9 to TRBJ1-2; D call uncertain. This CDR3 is CASSLSLSTELNYGYTF. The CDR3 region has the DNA TGTGCCAGCAGCTTAAGCTTGTCGACCGAACTTAACTATGGCTACACCTTC.